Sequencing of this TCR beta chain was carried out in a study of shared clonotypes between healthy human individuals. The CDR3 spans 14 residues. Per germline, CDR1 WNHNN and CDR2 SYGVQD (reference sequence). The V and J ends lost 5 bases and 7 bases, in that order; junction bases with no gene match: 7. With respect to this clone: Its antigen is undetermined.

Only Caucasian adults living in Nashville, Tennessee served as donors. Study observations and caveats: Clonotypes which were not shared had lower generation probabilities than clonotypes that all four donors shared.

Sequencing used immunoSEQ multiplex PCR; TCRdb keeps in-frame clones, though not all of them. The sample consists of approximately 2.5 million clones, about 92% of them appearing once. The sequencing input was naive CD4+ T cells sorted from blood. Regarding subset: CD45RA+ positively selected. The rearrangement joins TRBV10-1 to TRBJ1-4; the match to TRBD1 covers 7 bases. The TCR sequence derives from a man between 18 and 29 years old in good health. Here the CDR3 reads CASSQGGAGEKLFF. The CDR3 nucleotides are TGCGCCAGCAGTCAAGGGGGCGCGGGTGAAAAACTGTTTTTT.